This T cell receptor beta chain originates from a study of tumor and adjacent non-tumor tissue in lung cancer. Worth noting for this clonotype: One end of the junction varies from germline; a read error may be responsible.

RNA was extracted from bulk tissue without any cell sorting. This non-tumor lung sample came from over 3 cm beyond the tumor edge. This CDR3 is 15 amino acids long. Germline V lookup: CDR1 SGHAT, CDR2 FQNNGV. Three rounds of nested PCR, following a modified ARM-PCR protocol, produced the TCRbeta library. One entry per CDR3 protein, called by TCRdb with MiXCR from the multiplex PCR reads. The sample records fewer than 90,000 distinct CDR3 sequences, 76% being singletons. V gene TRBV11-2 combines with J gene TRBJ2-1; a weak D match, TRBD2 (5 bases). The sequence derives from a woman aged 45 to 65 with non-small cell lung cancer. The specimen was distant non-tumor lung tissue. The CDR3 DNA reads TGTGCCAGCAGCCCACGGGATTCAGGTATCAATGAGCCGTACTTC. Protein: CASSPRDSGINEPYF.